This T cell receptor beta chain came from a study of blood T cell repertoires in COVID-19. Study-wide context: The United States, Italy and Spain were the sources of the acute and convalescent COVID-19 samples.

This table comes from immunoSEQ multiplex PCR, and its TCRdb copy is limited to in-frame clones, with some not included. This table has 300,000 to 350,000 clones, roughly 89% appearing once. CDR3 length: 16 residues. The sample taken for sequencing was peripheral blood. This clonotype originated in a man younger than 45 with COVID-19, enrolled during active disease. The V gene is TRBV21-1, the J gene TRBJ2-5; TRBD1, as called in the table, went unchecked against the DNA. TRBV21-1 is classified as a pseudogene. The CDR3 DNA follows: TGTGCCAGCAGCAAAGCCCAACGGGACAGGAGAGAGACCCAGTACTTC. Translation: CASSKAQRDRRETQYF.